This entry features one T cell receptor (beta chain) sequence. CDR1 GTSNPN and CDR2 SVGIG come from the germline V gene (reference sequence). This CDR3 spans 12 amino acids. The V end lost 4 bases, the J end lost 8 bases, and 14 bases lay between the germline ends. This PCR relied on a set of 60 Vbeta primers and 13 Jbeta primers. Produced via immunoSEQ multiplex PCR; TCRdb's table is partial and in-frame only. The sample lists approximately 100,000 clones, roughly 80% occurring once. The sample belongs to a study of cytomegalovirus exposure and HLA in healthy donors. The gene calls are TRBV30 and TRBJ1-2; unclear D gene. This TCR was recovered from a female donor in good health and CMV-seronegative. The specimen sequenced was PBMCs. The CDR3 region is CAWNRGSGGYTF. CDR3 nucleotides: TGTGCCTGGAATCGGGGTAGTGGCGGCTACACCTTC.